Below, 2 T cell receptor beta chains from the same sample are listed, as sequenced in a study of T cell responses to AZD1222 COVID-19 vaccine. Using immunoSEQ multiplex PCR, the repertoire was profiled, and TCRdb retains in-frame clones only, with some absent. The data hold about 130,000 clones, with roughly 86% observed a single time. Sample: peripheral blood, taken 28 days after the second AZD1222 dose. The source is an adult who received the AZD1222 COVID-19 vaccine.

The rearrangement links TRBV6-5 to TRBJ1-4; TRBD1 might be the D (5 bases). The CDR3 has 14 amino acids. Trimming removed 3 bases at V and 6 bases at J, with 11 bases between. CDR1 and CDR2 from the germline V gene are MNHEY and SVGAGI. The CDR3 DNA follows: TGTGCCAGCAGTTATCGGGGACGGGATGAAAAACTGTTTTTT. Encoded protein: CASSYRGRDEKLFF.

This clone was recorded only once. CDR3 protein: CASSQDKWASGTYEQYF. For the CDR3, the DNA is TGCGCCAGCAGCCAAGATAAATGGGCTAGCGGTACCTACGAGCAGTACTTC. V usage is TRBV4-1 and J usage is TRBJ2-7; 7 bases line up with TRBD2. Germline V CDR1 and CDR2: MGHRA, YSYEKL. V was clipped by 0 bases and J by 2 bases; unmatched bases: 10. The CDR3 extends over 17 amino acids.